This T cell receptor beta chain was recovered during a study of blood T cells in healthy people across ages. Study-level results: The donors' CMV status was not determined, possibly confounding changes in expanded clonotypes. Estimated diversity, derived from one million T cells, was regarded as an underestimate.

This clonotype has ten or more counts. No antigen is known for it. A read error may produce the germline difference seen at one junction end. The germline V gene encodes CDR1 MNHNS and CDR2 SASEGT. The CDR3 consists of 14 residues. Next came a second PCR, run for about 7 to 12 cycles, which used a sample-barcoded 5' primer along with a J-beta primer mix. Researchers report that each sample yielded at least 3 million CDR3-containing paired-end reads. TCRdb re-called the 5' RACE reads through MiXCR, storing one row per CDR3 protein. The sample holds around 1,500,000 distinct CDR3 sequences, 25% to 30% seen once.

This sequence joins TRBV6-1 and TRBJ2-5, with D tentatively TRBD2 (5 bases). Sample: blood. The TCR comes from a woman in her twenties or thirties in good health. CDR3 nucleotides: TGCGCCAGCAGTGAGTCGAGGGCGCAAGAGACCCAGTACTTC. Protein product: CASSESRAQETQYF.